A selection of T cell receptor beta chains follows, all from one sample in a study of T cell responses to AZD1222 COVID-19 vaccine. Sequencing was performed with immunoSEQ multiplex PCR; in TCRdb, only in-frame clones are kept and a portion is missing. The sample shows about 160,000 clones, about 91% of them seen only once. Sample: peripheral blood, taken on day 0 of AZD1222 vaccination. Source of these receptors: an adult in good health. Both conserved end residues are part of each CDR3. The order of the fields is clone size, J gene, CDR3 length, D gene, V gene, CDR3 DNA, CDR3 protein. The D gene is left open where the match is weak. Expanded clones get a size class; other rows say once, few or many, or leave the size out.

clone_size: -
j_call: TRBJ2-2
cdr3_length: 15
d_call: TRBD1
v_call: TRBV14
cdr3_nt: TGTGCCAGCAGCCAAGGAAAGGGGGCGACCGGGGAGCTGTTTTTT
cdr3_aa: CASSQGKGATGELFF

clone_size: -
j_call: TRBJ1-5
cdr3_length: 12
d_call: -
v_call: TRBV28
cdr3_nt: TGTGCCAGCAGTTACCGCAATCAGCCCCAGCATTTT
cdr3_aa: CASSYRNQPQHF

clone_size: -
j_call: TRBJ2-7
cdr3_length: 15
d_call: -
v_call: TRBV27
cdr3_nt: TGTGCCAGCAGTCCTGGACTTCCGGGGACCTACGAGCAGTACTTC
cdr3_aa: CASSPGLPGTYEQYF

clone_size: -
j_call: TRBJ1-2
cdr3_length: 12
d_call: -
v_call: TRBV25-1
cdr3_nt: TGTGCCAGCATTGGGGCGGGCTATGGCTACACCTTC
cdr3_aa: CASIGAGYGYTF

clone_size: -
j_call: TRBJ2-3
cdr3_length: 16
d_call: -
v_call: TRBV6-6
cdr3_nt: TGTGCCAGCAGTTACCCCTCGGGACTGGGGGACGATACGCAGTATTTT
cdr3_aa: CASSYPSGLGDDTQYF

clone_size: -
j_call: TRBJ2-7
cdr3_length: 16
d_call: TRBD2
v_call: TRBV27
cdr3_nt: TGTGCCAGCAGCCGAGAATGGTCGCGGGGGTCCTACGAGCAGTACTTC
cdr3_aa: CASSREWSRGSYEQYF

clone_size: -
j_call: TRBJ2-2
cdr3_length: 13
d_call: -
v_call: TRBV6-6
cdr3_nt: TGTGCCAGCAGTTACATAGCGACCGGGGAGCTGTTTTTT
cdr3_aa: CASSYIATGELFF

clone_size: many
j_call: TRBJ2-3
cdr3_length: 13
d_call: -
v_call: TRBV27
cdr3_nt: TGTGCCAGCGCCCCAGGGCCCGCAGATACGCAGTATTTT
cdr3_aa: CASAPGPADTQYF

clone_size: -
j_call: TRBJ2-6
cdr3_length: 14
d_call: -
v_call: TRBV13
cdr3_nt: TGTGCCAGCAGCTCACGACGGGAGGCCAACGTCCTGACTTTC
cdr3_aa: CASSSRREANVLTF

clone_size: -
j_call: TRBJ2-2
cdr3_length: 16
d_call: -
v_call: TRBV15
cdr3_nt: TGTGCCACCAGCAGAGATTTGCGTCCAAACACCGGGGAGCTGTTTTTT
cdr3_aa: CATSRDLRPNTGELFF

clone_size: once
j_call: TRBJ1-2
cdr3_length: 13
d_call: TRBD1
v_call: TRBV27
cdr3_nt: TGTGCCAGCCGTACAGGGGGCGGCTATGGCTACACCTTC
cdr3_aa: CASRTGGGYGYTF

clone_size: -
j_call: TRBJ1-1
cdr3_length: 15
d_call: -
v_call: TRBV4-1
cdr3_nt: TGCGCCAGCAGCCAAGAGGGACATCCGAACACTGAAGCTTTCTTT
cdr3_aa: CASSQEGHPNTEAFF

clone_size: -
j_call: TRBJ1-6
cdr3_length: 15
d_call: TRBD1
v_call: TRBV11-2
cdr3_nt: TGTGCCAGCAGCCTCACAGGGGCCTATAATTCACCCCTCCACTTT
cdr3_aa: CASSLTGAYNSPLHF

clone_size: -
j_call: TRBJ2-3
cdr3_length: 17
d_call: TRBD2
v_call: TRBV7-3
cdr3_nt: TGTGCCAGCAGCACACAAGCGGGAGGGCCTGTCGCAGATACGCAGTATTTT
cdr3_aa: CASSTQAGGPVADTQYF

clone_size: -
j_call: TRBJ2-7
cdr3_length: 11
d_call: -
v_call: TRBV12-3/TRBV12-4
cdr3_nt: TGTGCCAGCAGCCCCGGTTCAGAGCAGTACTTC
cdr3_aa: CASSPGSEQYF